This entry is about one T cell receptor (beta chain). These data belong to a study of spatial heterogeneity in lung cancer. Time point denoted: sample taken at primary tumor resection. Unsorted whole RNA from tumor, nontumor lung or frozen PBMC underwent sequencing. Each CDR3 protein is one row after TCRdb ran MiXCR on the 5' RACE reads. The table includes about 20,000 distinct CDR3 sequences, roughly a fifth detected once. The ends lost 3 bases at V and 6 bases at J; junction bases unmatched: 6. The CDR3 loop spans 15 amino acids. Per the germline V gene, CDR1 is MNHEY and CDR2 is SMNVEV (reference sequence).

This sample comprised PBMCs, obtained at surgery. This clonotype was obtained from a male donor with early-stage non-small cell lung cancer. V usage is TRBV27 and J usage is TRBJ2-1; TRBD2 aligns across 9 bases. The CDR3 loop reads CASSFLSGGTNEQFF. The CDR3 nucleotides are TGTGCCAGCAGTTTCCTAAGCGGGGGGACCAATGAGCAGTTCTTC.